This T cell receptor beta chain was observed in a study of vaccination and CD4 T cells after COVID-19. Study information: Recovered-phase convalescent patients showed SARS-CoV-2 positivity by nasal swab PCR; nine were mild, one severe.

As concerns this clonotype: What it recognizes is unknown.

Germline CDR1 reads LNHDA; CDR2 reads SQIVND (reference sequence). V was clipped by 5 bases and J by 3 bases; unmatched bases: 12. The CDR3 runs to 17 residues. Indicated treatment: approximately 10-day PBMC culture with coronavirus spike peptide pools or control peptides (ViraFEST assay). Once peptide pools had expanded antigen-specific T cells, ViraFEST sequenced TCRs. The Oncomine TCR Beta short-read assay generated sequence data from the DNA of cultured CD4+ T cells. One entry per CDR3 protein results from TCRdb running MiXCR on the PCR reads. The data hold around 20,000 distinct CDR3 sequences, with approximately 26% observed a single time.

The sequenced sample was cultured CD4+ T cells from blood. The sequence derives from a human donor with COVID-19. V is TRBV19 and J is TRBJ2-5, with TRBD2 matching over 10 bases. CDR3 DNA sequence: TGTGCCAGTAGTCCAATCCGAGCGGGGGGGCGAGAAGAGACCCAGTACTTC. Translated: CASSPIRAGGREETQYF.